This entry describes one T cell receptor (beta chain). Its antigen remains unknown. The CDR3 consists of 13 residues. V was trimmed by 3 bases and J by 4 bases, leaving 8 bases between them. Looked up from germline, CDR1 is SGHRS and CDR2 is YFSETQ. The data originate from a study of identical twins. Whole-study results and caveats: Out-of-frame alpha sequences shared by twins showed excess low generation probability.

TCRdb re-derived calls from the 5' RACE reads in MiXCR, one entry per CDR3 protein. The table includes a few hundred thousand distinct CDR3 sequences, approximately 9.6% detected once. These data were also reused for a study on yellow fever vaccine responses in identical twins.

This sequence joins TRBV5-1 and TRBJ2-1; D is possibly TRBD1 (6 bases). The origin of this receptor is a woman younger than 35 in good health. The sequencing sample was made of PBMCs. CDR3 residues: CASSWTEYNEQFF. The CDR3 DNA is TGCGCCAGCAGCTGGACAGAGTACAATGAGCAGTTCTTC.